The following is a T cell receptor (beta chain) sequence with its context. Unique molecular identifiers were used to barcode this TCRbeta library. MiXCR was run by TCRdb on the PCR reads, yielding one entry per CDR3 protein. Of around 480,000 distinct CDR3 sequences in the sample, about 31% were seen once. The data belong to a study of T-cell reconstitution after alpha-beta-depleted transplantation in children. Trimming left V 5 bases short and J 6 bases short, with 13 bases between. CDR3 size: 13 residues. The source was PBMCs from the stem cell graft donor, collected from the stem cell graft. This TCR was recovered from a human donor who donated a stem cell graft to a child with aplastic anemia. The chain links TRBV12-3 or TRBV12-4 to TRBJ1-2, with D possibly being TRBD1 (5 bases). CDR3 coding DNA: TGTGCCAGCAGTCCCCCGGGACGAAATGGCTACACCTTC. It codes for CASSPPGRNGYTF.